The 28 T cell receptor beta chains given below trace back to one sample, sequenced in a study of blood T cells in healthy people across ages. It was with a sample-barcoded 5' primer and a J-beta primer mix that a second PCR of about 6 to 12 cycles was run. A single record per CDR3 protein comes from TCRdb applying MiXCR to the 5' RACE reads. The table includes about 1,400,000 distinct CDR3 sequences, 42% detected once. The material sequenced was blood. All receptors derive from a woman aged 18 to 35 in good health.

This clonotype was detected a few times. The chain employs TRBV20-1 and TRBJ2-3; D is unclear. Germline CDR1 DFQATT, CDR2 SNEGSKA (reference sequence). V lost 6 bases, J lost 3 bases, and 7 bases lay in between. This CDR3 comprises 11 residues. The CDR3 here is CSAEQTDTQYF. The CDR3 region has the DNA TGCAGTGCCGAACAGACAGATACGCAGTATTTT.

This clonotype was observed a few times. J is TRBJ2-5 and V is TRBV20-1, with 9 positions matching TRBD2. Germline assignment: CDR1 DFQATT and CDR2 SNEGSKA (reference sequence). The J segment lost 11 bases and the V segment lost 1 base, leaving 14 bases of the junction unmatched. The CDR3 is 15 residues long. In nucleotides, the CDR3 is TGCAGTGCTAGAGCGGCGGGGGGGCTTAGTGAAGAGCAGTACTTC. The encoded protein is CSARAAGGLSEEQYF.

V usage is TRBV7-9 and J usage is TRBJ2-1; 7 nucleotides align to TRBD2. CDR3 length equals 16 residues. The germline CDR1 and CDR2 sequences are SEHNR and FQNEAQ (reference sequence). V shed 5 bases and J 1 base; nucleotides not matched to a gene: 8. CDR3 nucleotides: TGTGCCAGCAGCCCCTCGAGCGGGAAATCCTACAATGAGCAGTTCTTC. Protein sequence: CASSPSSGKSYNEQFF.

J is TRBJ1-6 and V is TRBV20-1; D gene ambiguous. The CDR3 totals 16 residues. Deletions cut 3 bases from V and 1 base from J, with 13 bases between. Germline loops: CDR1 DFQATT, CDR2 SNEGSKA (reference sequence). The CDR3 nucleotides are TGCAGTGCTAGTGTGGTACCGGGGTCCTATAATTCACCCCTCCACTTT. It codes for CSASVVPGSYNSPLHF.

The chain carries TRBV4-2 and TRBJ2-1; 16 bases agree with TRBD2. This CDR3 region has 16 residues. Per the germline V gene, CDR1 is LGHNA and CDR2 is YNFKEQ. V trimming: 4 bases; J trimming: 8 bases; junction bases outside the gene matches: 5. The CDR3 coding sequence is TGTGCCAGCAGCCTCGGGACTAGCGGGGGGGGCTATGAGCAGTTCTTC. It is translated as CASSLGTSGGGYEQFF.

The sample holds many counts of this clonotype. This chain uses TRBV4-1 with TRBJ1-2, with TRBD1 as a possible D gene (6 bases). The CDR3 spans 14 residues. The germline V gene has CDR1 MGHRA and CDR2 YSYEKL. Trimming shortened V by 0 bases and J by 7 bases, and 12 bases separated the two germline ends. The CDR3 nucleotides are TGCGCCAGCAGCCAAGACGGTGGGGGGGCTGGCTACACCTTC. Its protein product is CASSQDGGGAGYTF.

The chain's CDR3 is CASRWTAGNQPQHF. The DNA for the CDR3 is TGTGCCAGCAGGTGGACGGCGGGAAATCAGCCCCAGCATTTT. This sequence joins TRBV28 and TRBJ1-5; D is uncertain. With 6 bases removed from V and 4 bases from J, the gap between germline ends came to 13 bases. This CDR3 is built from 14 residues. CDR1 is MDHEN and CDR2 is SYDVKM in the germline V gene.

A note on this clonotype: This may come from a read error, since a much larger clone is one base off. DNA for the CDR3: TGCAGCGCCCGGACAGGGGTCGAGACCCAGTTCTTC. This encodes CSARTGVETQFF. The chain combines TRBV29-1 with TRBJ2-1; 9 nucleotides match TRBD1. The CDR3 spans 12 residues. Germline V gene lookup returns CDR1 SQVTM and CDR2 ANQGSEA. V lost 7 bases, J lost 13 bases, and 11 bases stayed unmatched.

A note on this clonotype: A junction boundary mismatches the germline segment, possibly from a read error. The J gene is TRBJ2-1, the V gene TRBV11-2; 11 bases line up with TRBD2. This CDR3 is 19 amino acids long. The germline CDR1 and CDR2 sequences are SGHAT and FQNNGV. This CDR3 is CASSLDGTSGGPSCNEQFF. CDR3 coding DNA: TGTGCCAGCAGCTTAGACGGGACTAGCGGAGGGCCCTCCTGCAATGAGCAGTTCTTC.

The chain couples TRBV29-1 to TRBJ2-2; D is perhaps TRBD2 (5 bases). CDR3 length: 12 amino acids. The germline V gene has CDR1 SQVTM and CDR2 ANQGSEA. This chain's CDR3 is CILGGGTGELFF. The DNA of the CDR3 is TGCATCCTAGGTGGAGGAACCGGGGAGCTGTTTTTT.

This clonotype was observed a few times. The V call is TRBV7-2, the J call TRBJ2-2, with TRBD2 matching 8 bases. The germline gives CDR1 SGHTA, CDR2 FQGNSA. V was clipped by 5 bases and J by 1 base; unmatched bases: 3. The CDR3 consists of 15 residues. For the CDR3, the DNA is TGTGCCAGCAGCCTGGGACTAGGGAACACCGGGGAGCTGTTTTTT. Protein sequence: CASSLGLGNTGELFF. Full variable domain (rest looked up from reference TRBV7-2 and TRBJ2-2): GAGVSQSPSNKVTEKGKDVELRCDPISGHTALYWYRQSLGQGLEFLIYFQGNSAPDKSGLPSDRFSAERTGGSVSTLTIQRTQQEDSAVYLCASSLGLGNTGELFFGEGSRLTVL.

CDR3 protein: CSAPQGGAGGFNEQYF. The CDR3 nucleotides read TGCAGTGCCCCGCAGGGTGGGGCGGGGGGTTTTAACGAGCAGTACTTC. The rearrangement joins TRBV20-1 to TRBJ2-7; 8 positions match TRBD2. Germline V gene sequence: CDR1 DFQATT, CDR2 SNEGSKA (reference sequence). V was clipped by 6 bases and J by 5 bases; unmatched bases: 18. The CDR3 is 16 amino acids.

This clonotype appeared a few times. The chain joins TRBV7-2 to TRBJ2-7; D is tentatively TRBD1 or TRBD2 (5 bases each). Trimming left V 5 bases short and J 5 bases short, with 13 bases between. This CDR3 comprises 13 residues. Germline V gene sequence: CDR1 SGHTA, CDR2 FQGNSA. The CDR3 protein is CASSPRGVHEQYF. DNA of the CDR3: TGTGCCAGCAGCCCGAGGGGAGTCCACGAGCAGTACTTC.

This clonotype came up a few times. The chain combines TRBV11-2 with TRBJ2-2; D is possibly TRBD1 (6 bases). The germline CDR1 and CDR2 sequences are SGHAT and FQNNGV. The CDR3 has 14 amino acids. Trimming removed 5 bases at V and 5 bases at J, with 12 bases between. CDR3 in amino acids: CASSPRGGTGELFF. For the CDR3, the DNA is TGTGCCAGCAGCCCTAGAGGGGGTACCGGGGAGCTGTTTTTT.

This chain joins TRBV2 and TRBJ2-5, with TRBD1 matching over 11 bases. CDR3 length: 16 amino acids. J was trimmed by 5 bases and V by 6 bases; bases with no gene match: 11. Germline CDR1 SNHLY, CDR2 FYNNEI. The CDR3 loop is CASSSARTGGRETQYF. In DNA form, the CDR3 reads TGTGCCAGCAGCTCCGCTAGGACAGGGGGCCGGGAGACCCAGTACTTC.

This chain joins TRBV10-3 and TRBJ2-5; TRBD1 matches at 8 bases. The closer fit of TRBJ2-7 to the DNA end suggests the J call may be wrong. Germline-derived CDR1 and CDR2 are ENHRY and SYGVKD. The CDR3 is made up of 15 amino acids. This CDR3 reads CAISGSTGVVYEQYF. CDR3 bases: TGTGCCATCAGTGGTTCGACAGGGGTCGTCTACGAGCAGTACTTC.

V and J are TRBV5-1 and TRBJ2-7, with D possibly matching TRBD2 (6 bases). With 4 bases removed from V and 0 bases from J, the gap between germline ends came to 14 bases. The CDR3 runs to 15 residues. The germline V gene has CDR1 SGHRS and CDR2 YFSETQ. The CDR3 loop is CASSPEYGGSYEQYF. In nucleotides, the CDR3 is TGCGCCAGCAGCCCGGAATACGGGGGCTCCTACGAGCAGTACTTC.

This clonotype was counted at least ten times. The chain links TRBV9 to TRBJ2-3; D remains unclear. This CDR3 has 14 amino acids. CDR1 and CDR2 from the germline V gene are SGDLS and YYNGEE. The V end lost 2 bases, the J end lost 1 base, and 8 bases lay between the germline ends. The CDR3 spells CASSVGVGTDTQYF. CDR3 DNA sequence: TGTGCCAGCAGCGTCGGCGTCGGCACAGATACGCAGTATTTT.

This clonotype has just a few counts. The V gene is TRBV3-1, the J gene TRBJ2-3; 8 positions match TRBD1. The CDR3 totals 15 residues. CDR1 LGHDT and CDR2 YNNKEL come from the germline V gene (reference sequence). V dropped 2 bases and J dropped 5; count of bases not matched to a gene: 6. This CDR3 reads CASSQPSDRGDTQYF. Written as DNA, the CDR3 is TGTGCCAGCAGCCAACCATCCGACAGGGGAGATACGCAGTATTTT.

This clonotype was counted only a few times. This sequence joins TRBV4-1 and TRBJ2-3, with 7 bases identical to TRBD2. CDR3 length: 16 residues. Per germline, CDR1 MGHRA and CDR2 YSYEKL. Unmatched junction bases numbered 6, after V lost 1 base and J lost 2 bases. The CDR3 region has the DNA TGCGCCAGCAGCCAAGTCCGAGCGGGGCCCACAGATACGCAGTATTTT. Translating it yields CASSQVRAGPTDTQYF.

The J gene is TRBJ1-1, the V gene TRBV12-3 or TRBV12-4; D is possibly TRBD1 (5 bases). Trimming shortened V by 3 bases and J by 2 bases, and 19 bases separated the two germline ends. This CDR3 is built from 17 residues. CDR3: CASSFIAGPVLNTEAFF. CDR3 in DNA: TGTGCCAGCAGTTTCATAGCGGGACCGGTCCTAAACACTGAAGCTTTCTTT.

This clonotype was recorded once. This sequence joins TRBV15 and TRBJ2-1, with no clear D. Trimming stripped 7 bases from V and 7 bases from J, with 20 bases between. CDR1 LNHNV and CDR2 YYDKDF come from the germline V gene (reference sequence). This CDR3 region has 15 residues. CDR3 protein: CATTAGDPYKNEQFF. The CDR3 nucleotides are TGTGCCACCACAGCCGGAGACCCCTACAAGAATGAGCAGTTCTTC.

The rearrangement links TRBV28 to TRBJ1-6; D might be TRBD1 (5 bases). V was cut by 4 bases and J by 8 bases, with 15 bases left in between. CDR1 MDHEN and CDR2 SYDVKM come from the germline V gene. This CDR3 spans 15 amino acids. CDR3 in DNA: TGTGCCAGCAGTTGGGCGCGGGGCGTTGATTCACCCCTCCACTTT. Its translation is CASSWARGVDSPLHF.

This clonotype was seen more than once but under ten times. The chain is built from TRBV12-3 or TRBV12-4 and TRBJ2-7; D gene uncertain. The CDR3 contains 17 residues. V was pared by 0 bases and J by 2 bases, with 17 bases between. In DNA, the CDR3 is TGTGCCAGCAGTTTAGCGCCCCTAGGATCATCCGCCTACGAGCAGTACTTC. It yields the protein CASSLAPLGSSAYEQYF.

This clonotype has only a few counts. This chain uses TRBV3-1 with TRBJ2-6; D call uncertain. The CDR3 extends over 13 amino acids. The V gene lost 2 bases and the J gene lost 4 bases, with 3 bases spanning the gap. Germline loops: CDR1 LGHDT, CDR2 YNNKEL (reference sequence). The DNA for the CDR3 is TGTGCCAGCAGCCAAAAAGGGGCCAACGTCCTGACTTTC. Protein: CASSQKGANVLTF. The variable domain in full, completed from reference TRBV3-1 and TRBJ2-6, reads DTAVSQTPKYLVTQMGNDKSIKCEQNLGHDTMYWYKQDSKKFLKIMFSYNNKELIINETVPNRFSPKSPDKAHLNLHINSLELGDSAVYFCASSQKGANVLTFGAGSRLTVL.

The DNA of the CDR3 is TGTGCCAGCAGCTTAGTTCCGGGACAGGAGTATGGCTACACCTTC. The encoded protein is CASSLVPGQEYGYTF. The V gene is TRBV7-9, the J gene TRBJ1-2; 8 positions agree with TRBD1. Unmatched junction bases numbered 6, after V lost 1 base and J lost 5 bases. This CDR3 is built from 15 residues. The germline gives CDR1 SEHNR, CDR2 FQNEAQ (reference sequence).

This clonotype appeared a few times. The gene calls are TRBV11-2 and TRBJ2-7, with 9 bases matching TRBD1. Germline lookup yields CDR1 SGHAT and CDR2 FQNNGV. The CDR3 is made up of 14 amino acids. V was pared by 5 bases and J by 5 bases, with 7 bases of the junction left unmatched. CDR3 DNA sequence: TGTGCCAGCAGCCGAAGGGACAGGGACCACGAGCAGTACTTC. Translated, it gives CASSRRDRDHEQYF.

This clonotype turned up a few times. V gene TRBV10-3 combines with J gene TRBJ2-5; 9 bases match TRBD2. The CDR3 spans 15 residues. CDR1 is ENHRY and CDR2 is SYGVKD in the germline V gene. Germline trimming cut 2 bases from V and 4 bases from J; bases unmatched to any gene: 5. The DNA for the CDR3 is TGTGCCATCAGTGAGAGGGCTAGCGGGGTAGAGACCCAGTACTTC. Its translation is CAISERASGVETQYF.